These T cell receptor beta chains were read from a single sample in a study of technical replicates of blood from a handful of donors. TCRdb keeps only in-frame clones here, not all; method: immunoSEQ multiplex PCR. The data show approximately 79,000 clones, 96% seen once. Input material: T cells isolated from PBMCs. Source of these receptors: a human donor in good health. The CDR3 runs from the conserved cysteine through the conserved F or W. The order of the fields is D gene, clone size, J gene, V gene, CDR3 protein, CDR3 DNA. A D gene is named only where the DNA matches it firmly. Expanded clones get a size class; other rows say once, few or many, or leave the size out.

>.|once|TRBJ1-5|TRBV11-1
CASSLDGERNQPQHF
TGTGCCAGCAGCTTAGACGGGGAGAGGAATCAGCCCCAGCATTTT
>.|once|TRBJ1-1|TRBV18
CASSPAQMNTEAFF
TGTGCCAGCTCACCAGCACAGATGAACACTGAAGCTTTCTTT
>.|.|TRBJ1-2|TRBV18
CASSLDNTNYGYTF
TGTGCCAGCTCCCTGGACAATACTAACTATGGCTACACCTTC
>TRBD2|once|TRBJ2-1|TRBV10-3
CAISDETSGSFWTKNEQFF
TGTGCCATCAGTGACGAGACTAGCGGGAGTTTCTGGACTAAGAATGAGCAGTTCTTC
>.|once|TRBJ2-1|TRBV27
CASSWSGAYEQFF
TGTGCCAGCAGTTGGTCTGGGGCGTATGAGCAGTTCTTC
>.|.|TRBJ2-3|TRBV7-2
CASSLAPGDTQYF
TGTGCCAGCAGCTTAGCGCCCGGGGATACGCAGTATTTT
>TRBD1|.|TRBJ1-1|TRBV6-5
CASSRDRENTEAFF
TGTGCCAGCAGCCGGGACAGGGAGAACACTGAAGCTTTCTTT
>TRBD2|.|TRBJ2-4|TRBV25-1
CASSDRTSGTLLKNIQYF
TGTGCCAGCAGTGACAGGACTAGCGGGACGTTGCTCAAAAACATTCAGTACTTC
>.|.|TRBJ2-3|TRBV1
CTSSLKAGGTDTQYF
TGCACCAGCAGCCTAAAAGCGGGAGGCACAGATACGCAGTATTTT
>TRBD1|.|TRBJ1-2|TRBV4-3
CASSHTGTGRGYTF
TGCGCCAGCAGCCATACCGGGACAGGACGTGGCTACACCTTC
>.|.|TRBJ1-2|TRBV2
CARSESNYGYTF
TGTGCCAGGTCCGAGTCCAACTATGGCTACACCTTC
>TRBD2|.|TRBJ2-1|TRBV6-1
CASSEGLAGTYNEQFF
TGTGCCAGCAGTGAAGGACTAGCGGGAACCTACAATGAGCAGTTCTTC
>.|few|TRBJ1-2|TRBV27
CASAGTAGGYTF
TGTGCCAGCGCCGGGACTGCGGGAGGCTACACCTTC
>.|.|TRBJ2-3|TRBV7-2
CASSLDVGTQYF
TGTGCCAGCAGCTTAGACGTCGGTACGCAGTATTTT
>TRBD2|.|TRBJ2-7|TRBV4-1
CASSQAGLAGGPIYEQYF
TGCGCCAGCAGCCAAGCGGGACTAGCGGGAGGGCCAATCTACGAGCAGTACTTC
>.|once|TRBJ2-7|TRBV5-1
CASSLTGYEQYF
TGCGCCAGCAGCTTGACAGGGTACGAGCAGTACTTC
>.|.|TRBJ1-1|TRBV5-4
CASREGGIGNTEAFF
TGTGCCAGCAGGGAAGGGGGAATAGGGAACACTGAAGCTTTCTTT
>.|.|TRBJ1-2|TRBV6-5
CASSYHGEDNYGYTF
TGTGCCAGCAGTTACCACGGGGAAGACAACTATGGCTACACCTTC
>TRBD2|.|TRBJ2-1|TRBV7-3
CASSFRAGGNEQFF
TGTGCCAGCAGCTTTAGGGCGGGAGGCAATGAGCAGTTCTTC
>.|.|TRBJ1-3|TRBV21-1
CASIRDRGNTIYF
TGTGCCAGCATTCGGGACAGGGGAAACACCATATATTTT
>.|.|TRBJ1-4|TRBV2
CASTGWGATNEKLFF
TGTGCCAGCACTGGGTGGGGGGCAACTAATGAAAAACTGTTTTTT
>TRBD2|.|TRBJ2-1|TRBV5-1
CASSRPGTSGSSTYNEQFF
TGCGCCAGCAGCCGTCCCGGGACTAGCGGGAGTTCGACCTACAATGAGCAGTTCTTC
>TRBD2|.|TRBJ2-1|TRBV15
CATSSPAVAGGSNEQFF
TGTGCCACCAGCAGCCCAGCGGTAGCGGGAGGGTCGAATGAGCAGTTCTTC
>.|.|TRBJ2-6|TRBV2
CASRGGLTSGANVLTF
TGTGCCAGCAGGGGGGGTTTGACCTCTGGGGCCAACGTCCTGACTTTC
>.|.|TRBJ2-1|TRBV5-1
CASSFRGNEQFF
TGCGCCAGCAGCTTCCGAGGGAATGAGCAGTTCTTC
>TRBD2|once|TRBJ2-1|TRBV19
CASSILTSGDSSYNEQFF
TGTGCCAGTAGTATCCTAACTAGCGGCGATAGCTCCTACAATGAGCAGTTCTTC
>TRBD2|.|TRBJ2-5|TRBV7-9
CASSTGTRQETQYF
TGTGCCAGCAGCACCGGGACTAGACAAGAGACCCAGTACTTC
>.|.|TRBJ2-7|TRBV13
CASSLRGSYEQYF
TGTGCCAGCAGCCTCAGGGGCTCCTACGAGCAGTACTTC
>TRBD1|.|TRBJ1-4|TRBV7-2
CASSSDGTGHSEKLFF
TGTGCCAGCAGCTCGGACGGGACAGGGCACTCCGAAAAACTGTTTTTT
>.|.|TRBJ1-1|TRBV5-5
CASQARVGDEAFF
TGTGCCTCCCAGGCCCGGGTCGGGGATGAAGCTTTCTTT
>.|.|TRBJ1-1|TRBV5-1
CASSLGLGEGLDTEAFF
TGCGCCAGCAGCTTGGGCTTGGGGGAGGGGCTGGACACTGAAGCTTTCTTT
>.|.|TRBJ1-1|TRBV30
CAWSVYRGNSEAFF
TGTGCCTGGAGTGTTTATAGGGGCAACTCTGAAGCTTTCTTT
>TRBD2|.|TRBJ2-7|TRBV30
CAWSSLLPPSGRCPYEQYF
TGTGCCTGGAGTTCGCTCCTCCCTCCCAGCGGGAGGTGCCCCTACGAGCAGTACTTC
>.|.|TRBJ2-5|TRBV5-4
CASTLTPGIGETQYF
TGTGCCAGCACCCTAACCCCAGGGATTGGGGAGACCCAGTACTTC
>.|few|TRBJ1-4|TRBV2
CASMAGNEKLFF
TGTGCCAGCATGGCAGGAAATGAAAAACTGTTTTTT
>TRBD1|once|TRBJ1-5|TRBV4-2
CASSHETGVSNQPQHF
TGTGCCAGCAGCCATGAAACAGGGGTAAGCAATCAGCCCCAGCATTTT
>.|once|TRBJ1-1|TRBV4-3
CASSQGFTGTRENTEAFF
TGCGCCAGCAGCCAAGGATTTACCGGGACTCGCGAGAACACTGAAGCTTTCTTT
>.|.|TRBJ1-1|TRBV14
CASSLRDKRAEAFF
TGTGCCAGCAGCCTCCGGGACAAGAGAGCTGAAGCTTTCTTT
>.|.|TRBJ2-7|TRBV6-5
CASSPDRFPYEQYF
TGTGCCAGCAGCCCCGACAGGTTTCCCTACGAGCAGTACTTC
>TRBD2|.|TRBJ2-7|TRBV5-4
CASSGGLAGSYEQYF
TGTGCCAGCAGCGGGGGACTAGCGGGGTCCTACGAGCAGTACTTC
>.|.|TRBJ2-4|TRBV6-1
CASSEVRNIQYF
TGTGCCAGCAGTGAAGTCCGAAACATTCAGTACTTC
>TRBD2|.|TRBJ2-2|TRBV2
CASSAVAGANTGELFF
TGTGCCAGCAGTGCGGTAGCGGGAGCAAACACCGGGGAGCTGTTTTTT
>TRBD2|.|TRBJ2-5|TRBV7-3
CASSLGRETFGETQYF
TGTGCCAGCAGCTTGGGGCGGGAGACGTTCGGGGAGACCCAGTACTTC
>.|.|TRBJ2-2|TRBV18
CASSSRQSGELFF
TGTGCCAGCTCATCGAGACAGAGCGGGGAGCTGTTTTTT
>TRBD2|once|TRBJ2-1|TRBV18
CASSPGAGGSYNEQFF
TGTGCCAGCTCACCAGGAGCGGGAGGGTCCTACAATGAGCAGTTCTTC
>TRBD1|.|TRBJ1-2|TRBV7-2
CASSQDRVGVGYTF
TGTGCCAGCAGCCAGGACAGGGTAGGGGTTGGCTACACCTTC
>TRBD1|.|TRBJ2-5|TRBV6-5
CASSTGTGTQETQYF
TGTGCCAGCAGTACCGGGACAGGGACGCAAGAGACCCAGTACTTC
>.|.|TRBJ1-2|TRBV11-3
CASSQDDRWGYTF
TGTGCCAGCAGCCAAGACGACAGATGGGGCTACACCTTC
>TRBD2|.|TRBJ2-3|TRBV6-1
CASSEGPSGGTDTQYF
TGTGCCAGCAGTGAAGGGCCGAGCGGGGGTACAGATACGCAGTATTTT
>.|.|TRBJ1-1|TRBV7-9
CASSPEVAASEAFF
TGTGCCAGCAGCCCCGAGGTAGCAGCCAGTGAAGCTTTCTTT
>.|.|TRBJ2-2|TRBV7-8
CAGQGGTGELFF
TGTGCCGGGCAGGGGGGTACCGGGGAGCTGTTTTTT
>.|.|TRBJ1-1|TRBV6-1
CASSGHPVRSARNTEAFF
TGTGCCAGCAGTGGCCATCCGGTCCGAAGCGCGAGAAACACTGAAGCTTTCTTT
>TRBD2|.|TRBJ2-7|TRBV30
CAWRRLASRDEQYF
TGTGCCTGGAGAAGACTAGCGAGCCGCGACGAGCAGTACTTC
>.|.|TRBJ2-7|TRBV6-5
CASSYSSSSYEQYF
TGTGCCAGCAGTTACTCGAGTAGCTCCTACGAGCAGTACTTC
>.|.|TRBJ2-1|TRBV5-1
CASSLAQGQLSLSVFF
TGCGCCAGCAGCTTGGCCCAAGGACAGTTATCCTTGAGCGTCTTCTTC